One T cell receptor (beta chain) is described in this entry. The sample is drawn from a study of blood T cell repertoires in COVID-19. In the study overall: COVID-19 samples from acute and convalescent phases originated in the United States, Italy and Spain. PBMCs, B-cell-depleted T cells, or T cells were the source of the cDNA or gDNA that made up the material.

Profiled with immunoSEQ multiplex PCR; TCRdb holds only in-frame clones, not every one. Of 100,000 to 150,000 clones listed, approximately 81% are singletons. The source of this sequence is an older woman with active or convalescent COVID-19. The sample was peripheral blood.

The CDR3 loop reads CASSRLAATYEQYV. The CDR3 region has the DNA TGTGCCAGCAGCCGACTCGCGGCGACCTACGAGCAGTACGTC. This chain connects TRBV11-2 to TRBJ2-7; D is unresolved. The germline V gene encodes CDR1 SGHAT and CDR2 FQNNGV. This CDR3 has 14 residues. Trimming shortened V by 5 bases and J by 2 bases, and 13 bases separated the two germline ends.